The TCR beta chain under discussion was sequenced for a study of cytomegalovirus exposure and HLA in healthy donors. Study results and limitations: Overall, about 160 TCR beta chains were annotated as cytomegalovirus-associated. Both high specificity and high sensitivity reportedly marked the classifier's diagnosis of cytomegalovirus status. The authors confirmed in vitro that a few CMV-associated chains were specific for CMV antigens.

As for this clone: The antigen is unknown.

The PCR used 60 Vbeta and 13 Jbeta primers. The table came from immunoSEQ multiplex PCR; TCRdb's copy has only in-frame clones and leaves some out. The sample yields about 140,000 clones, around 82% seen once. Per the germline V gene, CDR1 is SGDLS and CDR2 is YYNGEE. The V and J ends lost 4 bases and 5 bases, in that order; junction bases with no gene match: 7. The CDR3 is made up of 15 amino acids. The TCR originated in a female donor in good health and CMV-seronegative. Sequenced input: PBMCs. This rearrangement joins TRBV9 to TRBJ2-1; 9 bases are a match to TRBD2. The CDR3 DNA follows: TGTGCCAGCAGCTGGGGAGCTAGCGGGAACAATGAGCAGTTCTTC. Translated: CASSWGASGNNEQFF.